The source of this TCR beta chain is a study of blood T cell repertoires in COVID-19 (dated by TCRdb to the early 2020s). Context from the whole study: Samples covering the acute and convalescent phases of COVID-19 were provided by collaborators in the United States, Italy and Spain. The dataset comprised deeply sampled blood TCRbeta repertoires from subjects exposed to, actively infected with, or recovered from COVID-19. The repertoires were released in a freely available public database intended as a resource for research on the immune response to SARS-CoV-2. Where HLA class I and class II types were available, the types were taken from metadata supplied by the sample provider, not from assay-based typing. The prospective study material was composed of cDNA or gDNA derived from T cells, B-cell-depleted T cells, or PBMCs. Sample metadata almost always included a de-identified subject ID, COVID-19 status, age in years and sex. Samples were obtained from the ongoing ImmuneRACE study (first 160 participants) and from some 1,200 subjects provided by 6 global collaborators. Results and caveats for the whole study, not just this receptor: How much clinical and demographic metadata was included differed by source and by participant, and the metadata was provided uncurated.

TCRbeta CDR3 regions were amplified from genomic DNA using the immunoSEQ Assay, a bias-controlled multiplex PCR. The authors' pipeline ran thus. Within the assay, amplification of reference gene primers was used to estimate how many nucleated cells each sample contained. To quantify the absolute abundance of each unique TCRbeta CDR3 rearrangement, sequence reads were collapsed and filtered. For each sample, productive Simpson clonality was calculated by taking the square root of Simpson's diversity index across productive rearrangements. TCRdb retrieved this table from immuneACCESS and kept in-frame rearrangements only. Not all clones are present; in checked studies, unresolved V genes account for under half, and no reason is known for the remainder. For V, J and clone size, that table is used; D and trimming come from the DNA. The sample yields roughly 340,000 clones; about 90% were counted once. The top ten clonotypes cover about 6% of the sample.

Of note for this clone: The specificity of this receptor is unknown. Base-call qualities are not available, and no considerably larger clone is one nucleotide away.

One collaborating source in Seattle enrolled patients during active infection and followed them longitudinally through the course of disease. Collaborating institutions collected whole blood in K2EDTA tubes following their own protocols. For TCRbeta analysis, collaborators shipped samples in one of three forms: frozen whole blood, isolated PBMCs, or DNA extracted from either of those sample types. Compared with germline, V lacks 6 bases and J lacks 3 bases; bases without a gene match: 7. The CDR3, cysteine through phenylalanine, is 14 amino acids long. Here the CDR3 DNA is all that survives: 42 bases in frame from base 1. CDR1 and CDR2 (MNHEY, SMNVEV) derive from the germline V gene (reference sequence).

The sequence joins TRBV27 to TRBJ2-7; 8 central bases correspond to TRBD2. The sequencing input was peripheral blood. The sequence was obtained from a woman aged 45-59 years with COVID-19, enrolled during active disease. The DNA is TGTGCCAGCAGCCAGACTAGCGCTATCTACGAGCAGTACTTC. Its translation reads: CASSQTSAIYEQYF.